This T cell receptor beta chain was documented in a study of identical twins. Per the germline V gene, CDR1 is ENHRY and CDR2 is SYGVKD. The CDR3 sequence is 12 residues long. Trimming shortened V by 4 bases and J by 2 bases, and 5 bases separated the two germline ends. Template switching (which added a universal primer site) was used, and cDNA carried unique molecular identifiers. Using its own MiXCR run on the 5' RACE reads, TCRdb lists one record per CDR3 protein. The top ten hold 2.9% of the sample, which has approximately 500,000 distinct CDR3 sequences, more than 20% seen once. The same sample was also used in a study of T cells expressing NK-cell markers. This second study says: The CD3+CD56-NKG2C+ fraction of a handful of donors was likewise dominated by these clonotypes.

The sequenced sample consisted of CD4+ T cells sorted from blood. The origin of this receptor is a woman under 30 in good health. This chain connects TRBV10-3 to TRBJ1-2, with D unresolved. In nucleotides, the CDR3 is TGTGCCATCAGTGGAAACAACTATGGCTACACCTTC. This encodes CAISGNNYGYTF.